This TCR beta chain comes out of a study of siplizumab effects on memory and regulatory T cells. Germline loops: CDR1 LNHDA, CDR2 SQIVND (reference sequence). The CDR3 spans 13 residues. V lost 6 bases and J 8 bases, leaving 11 bases between the germline ends. In the case of this clone: No antigen is known for it.

TCRdb's copy holds only in-frame clones and misses some; the assay was immunoSEQ multiplex PCR. The sample lists tens of thousands of clones; about 93% were seen once. The study's findings and limits: The diversity of naive T cells seemed greater than that of memory cells, and their alloresponse contribution seemed major. For siplizumab cultures, the suppressive function of their proliferating Tregs was not confirmed.

Sequencing used non-Treg CD4+ T cells sorted from blood. V is TRBV19 and J is TRBJ1-6, with a possible D match to TRBD1 (5 bases). The sequence came from a human donor in good health. This CDR3 is CASSSGGDSPLHF. As DNA, the CDR3 is TGTGCCAGTAGCTCGGGGGGGGATTCACCCCTCCACTTT.